The 19 T cell receptor beta chains given below trace back to one sample, sequenced in a study of response to subunit inactivated influenza vaccine. TCRdb re-called the RT-PCR reads with MiXCR, one entry per CDR3 protein. The sample lists more than 600,000 distinct CDR3 sequences; around 18% were seen once. The sample consisted of PBMCs from blood, taken around 5 days after vaccination. These TCRs come from a man between 50 and 59 years old who received an inactivated influenza vaccine.

V and J are TRBV5-5 and TRBJ1-5; D remains unclear. The germline CDR1 and CDR2 sequences are SGHKS and YYEKEE (reference sequence). V was shortened by 6 bases and J by 0 bases, with 13 bases between the two germline ends. The CDR3 length is 15 residues. In DNA form, the CDR3 reads TGTGCCAGCACCAGCGATGACTATAGCAATCAGCCCCAGCATTTT. Translating it yields CASTSDDYSNQPQHF.

This clonotype was found a few times. This chain links TRBV5-6 with TRBJ2-1; TRBD2 aligns across 10 bases. Trimming took 4 bases from V and 9 from J; bases not matched to a gene: 13. Germline CDR1 is SGHDT and CDR2 is YYEEEE. The CDR3 is 16 residues long. The DNA of the CDR3 is TGTGCCAGCAGCACCGGACTAGCGGTTGGTATCGGTGAGCAGTTCTTC. Translation gives CASSTGLAVGIGEQFF.

This clonotype showed up many times. The rearrangement uses TRBV5-1 and TRBJ2-7; the D is unclear. Germline assignment: CDR1 SGHRS and CDR2 YFSETQ. Trimming left V 2 bases short and J 0 bases short, with 9 bases between. CDR3 size: 14 residues. The CDR3 is CASSFGIASYEQYF. CDR3 coding DNA: TGCGCCAGCAGCTTCGGTATTGCCTCCTACGAGCAGTACTTC.

V usage is TRBV6-1 and J usage is TRBJ2-3; possible D gene TRBD1, 5 bases. The CDR3 runs 16 residues. V lost 6 bases, J lost 7 bases, and 23 bases lay in between. Germline V lookup: CDR1 MNHNS, CDR2 SASEGT. CDR3 nucleotide sequence: TGTGCCAGCAGAGGGCTAGGCGGACAAGCTGTGAATACGCAGTATTTT. Protein product: CASRGLGGQAVNTQYF.

The chain recombines TRBV18 with TRBJ1-1; 9 bases align to TRBD1. CDR1 is KGHSH and CDR2 is LQKENI in the germline V gene. The CDR3 loop spans 16 amino acids. Germline trimming cut 3 bases from V and 1 base from J; bases unmatched to any gene: 6. The CDR3 DNA reads TGTGCCAGCTCACCCCCGGGACAGGGATGGAACACTGAAGCTTTCTTT. Amino acid sequence: CASSPPGQGWNTEAFF.

This sequence joins TRBV28 and TRBJ2-7, with D perhaps assigned TRBD1 or TRBD2 (6 bases each). Germline CDR1 and CDR2: MDHEN and SYDVKM. The ends were cut back, 5 bases at V and 0 bases at J, with 17 bases in the middle. The CDR3 totals 16 residues. CDR3 in DNA: TGTGCCAGCAGTCTACTAGGAGGGGGGACCTCCTACGAGCAGTACTTC. It encodes CASSLLGGGTSYEQYF.

As DNA, the CDR3 is TGTGCCAGCAGTGGAGAGGCGAAGACCCAGTACTTC. Amino acids: CASSGEAKTQYF. The chain has TRBV2 and TRBJ2-5; D uncertain. CDR1 is SNHLY and CDR2 is FYNNEI in the germline V gene. The CDR3 totals 12 residues. V was clipped by 4 bases and J by 6 bases, with 9 bases between them.

This clonotype was observed a few times. The chain couples TRBV6-5 to TRBJ1-4; D is undetermined. The germline V and J ends were trimmed by 0 bases and 4 bases, with 9 bases remaining between them. CDR1 MNHEY and CDR2 SVGAGI come from the germline V gene. This CDR3 spans 15 amino acids. The CDR3 DNA follows: TGTGCCAGCAGTTACTCGGGAGTGATTAATGAAAAACTGTTTTTT. This encodes CASSYSGVINEKLFF.

This clonotype was seen a few times. V gene TRBV4-3 combines with J gene TRBJ2-7, with 9 bases lining up with TRBD2. CDR1 and CDR2 from the germline V gene are LGHNA and YSLEER. V gave up 6 bases and J gave up 0 bases; unmatched junction bases: 6. This CDR3 has 15 residues. CDR3 amino acids: CASSKVAGASYEQYF. For the CDR3, the DNA is TGCGCCAGCAGTAAGGTAGCGGGGGCCTCCTACGAGCAGTACTTC.

The table lists this clonotype with a few counts. The V and J genes are TRBV5-6 and TRBJ1-6; the match to TRBD1 covers 10 bases. Germline lookup yields CDR1 SGHDT and CDR2 YYEEEE. CDR3 length equals 14 residues. Trimming at V came to 4 bases and at J to 7 bases, leaving 2 bases not matched to a gene. This chain's CDR3 is CASSGTGVNSPLHF. In DNA, the CDR3 is TGTGCCAGCAGCGGGACAGGGGTCAATTCACCCCTCCACTTT.

This sequence joins TRBV11-2 and TRBJ2-5; D is ambiguous. Trimming stripped 4 bases from V and 0 bases from J, with 9 bases between. CDR1 SGHAT and CDR2 FQNNGV come from the germline V gene. The CDR3 loop spans 14 amino acids. The DNA for the CDR3 is TGTGCCAGCAGCTCCCCGAAGTACCAAGAGACCCAGTACTTC. It is translated as CASSSPKYQETQYF. Drawing the rest from reference TRBV11-2 and TRBJ2-5, the complete variable domain is EAGVAQSPRYKIIEKRQSVAFWCNPISGHATLYWYQQILGQGPKLLIQFQNNGVVDDSQLPKDRFSAERLKGVDSTLKIQPAKLEDSAVYLCASSSPKYQETQYFGPGTRLLVL.

The rearrangement uses TRBV20-1 and TRBJ2-5; D is perhaps TRBD1 (6 bases). This CDR3 comprises 15 residues. The V and J ends lost 4 bases and 5 bases respectively, with 20 bases between them. Germline V CDR1 and CDR2: DFQATT, SNEGSKA (reference sequence). The CDR3 loop reads CSATQAAGVGETQYF. In nucleotides, the CDR3 is TGCAGTGCTACTCAAGCGGCAGGGGTGGGGGAGACCCAGTACTTC.

The gene calls are TRBV4-2 and TRBJ1-2, with D maybe TRBD1 (5 bases). The CDR3 loop spans 17 amino acids. Trimming left V 0 bases short and J 4 bases short, with 18 bases between. CDR1 and CDR2 (germline): LGHNA, YNFKEQ. The CDR3 loop reads CASSQDPGQGGFYGYTF. The CDR3 DNA is TGTGCCAGCAGCCAAGATCCCGGGCAGGGTGGGTTCTATGGCTACACCTTC.

The rearrangement uses TRBV7-8 and TRBJ1-1; the D is unclear. V was clipped by 2 bases and J by 0 bases, with 13 bases between them. There are 16 residues in the CDR3. Germline V gene lookup returns CDR1 SGHVS and CDR2 FQNEAQ. For the CDR3, the DNA is TGTGCCAGCAGCTTAATTCCCGCGGACCTGAACACTGAAGCTTTCTTT. It encodes CASSLIPADLNTEAFF.

The chain recombines TRBV6-1 with TRBJ2-2; D gene uncertain. The CDR3 runs 15 residues. Germline V gene data show CDR1 as MNHNS and CDR2 as SASEGT. Trimming took off 7 bases at V and 0 bases at J, with 12 bases between the two ends. The CDR3 DNA is TGTGCCAGCATCGGTTACCATTCGAACACCGGGGAGCTGTTTTTT. It translates to CASIGYHSNTGELFF.

The V gene is TRBV7-2, the J gene TRBJ2-2; D tentatively fits TRBD1 or TRBD2 (6 bases each). Trimming removed 7 bases at V and 7 bases at J, with 19 bases between. Germline CDR1 is SGHTA and CDR2 is FQGNSA. The CDR3 spans 15 residues. Here the CDR3 DNA reads TGTGCCAGCACCCATACGACGGGGGCGGGCGGGGAGCTGTTTTTT. Encoded protein: CASTHTTGAGGELFF.

Only a few counts were recorded for this clonotype. The gene calls are TRBV12-3 or TRBV12-4 and TRBJ2-1, with 8 bases that match TRBD2. The V and J ends lost 6 bases and 4 bases, in that order; junction bases with no gene match: 5. The CDR3 is 14 amino acids. CDR3 amino acids: CASRGTRGYNEQFF. DNA of the CDR3: TGTGCCAGCAGAGGGACTAGGGGGTACAATGAGCAGTTCTTC.

This clonotype turned up a few times. The chain recombines TRBV25-1 with TRBJ1-5, with D possibly being TRBD1 (5 bases). The CDR3 length is 13 residues. V dropped 2 bases and J dropped 6 bases, with 8 bases sitting between them. Germline-derived CDR1 and CDR2 are MGHDK and SYGVNS. The CDR3, as DNA: TGTGCCAGCAGTGAAGAGGGGAGTCAGCCCCAGCATTTT. Translation: CASSEEGSQPQHF.

The genes are TRBV6-2 or TRBV6-3 and TRBJ2-3; a weak D match, TRBD1 (6 bases). Germline CDR1 reads MNHEY; CDR2 reads SVGEGT. The ends were cut back, 5 bases at V and 5 bases at J, with 14 bases in the middle. This CDR3 region has 14 residues. CDR3 sequence reads: CASSPEIRGDTQYF. CDR3 DNA sequence: TGTGCCAGCAGTCCGGAAATCAGGGGAGATACGCAGTATTTT.